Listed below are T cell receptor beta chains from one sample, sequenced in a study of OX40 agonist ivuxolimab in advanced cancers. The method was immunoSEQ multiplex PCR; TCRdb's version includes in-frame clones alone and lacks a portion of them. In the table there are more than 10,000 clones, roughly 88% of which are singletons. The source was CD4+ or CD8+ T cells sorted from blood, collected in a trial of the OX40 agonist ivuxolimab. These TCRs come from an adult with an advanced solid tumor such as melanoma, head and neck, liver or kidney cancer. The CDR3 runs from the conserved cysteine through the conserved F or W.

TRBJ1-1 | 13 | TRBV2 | CASSEGPNTEAFF
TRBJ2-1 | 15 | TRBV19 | CASSLEPSSYNEQFF
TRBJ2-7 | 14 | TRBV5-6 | CASSLEIKNYEQYF
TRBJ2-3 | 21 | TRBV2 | CASSEVGIAGVGYRDTDTQYF
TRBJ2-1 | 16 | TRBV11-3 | CASSLGTLPSYNEQFF
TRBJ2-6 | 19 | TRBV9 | CASSLHPGLFPSGANVLTF
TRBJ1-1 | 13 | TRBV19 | CASKEQSGTEAFF
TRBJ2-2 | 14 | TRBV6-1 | CASSEGGDTGELFF
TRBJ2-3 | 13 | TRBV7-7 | CASSLGEDDTQYF
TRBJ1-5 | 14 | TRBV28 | CASSWGQGIQPQHF
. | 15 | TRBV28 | CASSLPASGFYEQYF